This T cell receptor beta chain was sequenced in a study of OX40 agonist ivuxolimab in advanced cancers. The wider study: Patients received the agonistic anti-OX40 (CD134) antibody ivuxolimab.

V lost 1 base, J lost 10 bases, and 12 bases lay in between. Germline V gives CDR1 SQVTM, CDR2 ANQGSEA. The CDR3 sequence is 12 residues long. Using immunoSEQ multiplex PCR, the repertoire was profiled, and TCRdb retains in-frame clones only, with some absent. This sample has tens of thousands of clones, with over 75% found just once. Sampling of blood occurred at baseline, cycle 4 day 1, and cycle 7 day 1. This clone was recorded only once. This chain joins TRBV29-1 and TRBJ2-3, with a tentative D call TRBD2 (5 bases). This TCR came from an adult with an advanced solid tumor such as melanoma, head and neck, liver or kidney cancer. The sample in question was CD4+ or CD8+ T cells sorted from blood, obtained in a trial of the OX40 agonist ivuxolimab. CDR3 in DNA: TGCAGCGTTGAAGTCCGGGGATCTTCGCAGTATTTT. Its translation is CSVEVRGSSQYF.